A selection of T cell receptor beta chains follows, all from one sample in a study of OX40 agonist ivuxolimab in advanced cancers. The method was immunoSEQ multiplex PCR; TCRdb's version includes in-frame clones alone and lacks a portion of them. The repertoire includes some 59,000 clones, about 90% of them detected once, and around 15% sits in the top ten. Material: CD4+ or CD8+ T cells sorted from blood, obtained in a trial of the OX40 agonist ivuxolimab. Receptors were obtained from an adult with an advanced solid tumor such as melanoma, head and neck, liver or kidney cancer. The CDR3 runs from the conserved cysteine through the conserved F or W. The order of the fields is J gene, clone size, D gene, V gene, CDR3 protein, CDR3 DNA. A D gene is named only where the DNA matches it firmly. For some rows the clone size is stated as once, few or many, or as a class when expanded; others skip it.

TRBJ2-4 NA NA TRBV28 CASSFRRDLLRKLAKNIQYF TGTGCCAGCAGTTTCCGAAGGGACTTGCTCCGGAAACTAGCCAAAAACATTCAGTACTTC
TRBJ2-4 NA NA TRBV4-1 CASSQEGMGPNIQYF TGCGCCAGCAGCCAAGAAGGCATGGGGCCAAACATTCAGTACTTC
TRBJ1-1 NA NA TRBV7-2 CASSPRRNTEAFF TGTGCCAGCAGCCCGAGACGGAACACTGAAGCTTTCTTT
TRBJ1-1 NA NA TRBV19 CASVPLAGGGTEAFF TGTGCCAGTGTCCCCTTAGCAGGAGGGGGCACTGAAGCTTTCTTT
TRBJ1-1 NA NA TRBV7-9 CASSDGAAGTTEAFF TGTGCCAGCAGCGATGGGGCAGCAGGCACCACTGAAGCTTTCTTT
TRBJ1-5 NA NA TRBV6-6 CASSPGRGWDQPQHF TGTGCCAGCAGCCCCGGGAGGGGATGGGATCAGCCCCAGCATTTT
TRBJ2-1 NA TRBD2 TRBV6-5 CASRPGRDGDEQFF TGTGCCAGCAGACCCGGGAGGGATGGGGATGAGCAGTTCTTC
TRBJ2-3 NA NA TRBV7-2 CASSLVAADTQYF TGTGCCAGCAGCTTAGTGGCGGCAGATACGCAGTATTTT
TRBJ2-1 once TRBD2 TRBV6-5 CASSYLETSGNEQFF TGTGCCAGCAGTTACTTGGAAACTAGCGGAAATGAGCAGTTCTTC
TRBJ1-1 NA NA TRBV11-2 CASSLVMGGFEAFF TGTGCCAGCAGCTTAGTCATGGGGGGGTTTGAAGCTTTCTTT
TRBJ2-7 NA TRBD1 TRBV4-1 CASSRGQGLDHEQYF TGCGCCAGCAGCCGGGGACAGGGGTTAGACCACGAGCAGTACTTC
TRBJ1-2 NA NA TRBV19 CASSIVSGANYGYTF TGTGCCAGTAGTATAGTTTCTGGGGCAAACTATGGCTACACCTTC
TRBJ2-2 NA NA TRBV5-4 CASSRSPLGNTGELFF TGTGCCAGCAGCCGGAGCCCCCTCGGGAACACCGGGGAGCTGTTTTTT
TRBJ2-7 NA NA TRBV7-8 CASSLKRNDEQYF TGTGCCAGCAGCCTAAAAAGGAACGACGAGCAGTACTTC